This is a list of T cell receptor beta chains from one sample in a study of regulatory T cells in long-lasting Graves disease. TCRdb processed the multiplex PCR reads anew with MiXCR; each CDR3 protein has one entry. The table includes about 450,000 distinct CDR3 sequences, approximately 14% detected once. These same records also appear under a second study, on T cells in Graves' hyperthyroidism and ophthalmopathy.

The starting material was peripheral blood mononuclear cells (PBMCs), obtained at new diagnosis, from a patient treated with antithyroid drugs. The receptors come from a woman aged 50 to 65 with Graves disease. Both conserved end residues are part of each CDR3. The D gene is left open where the match is weak. The listing skips clone size in some rows; elsewhere it reads once, few, many or a size class.

>many|TRBD1|TRBV6-1|TRBJ1-5
TGTGCCAGCAGCGAACAAATAACGGGGACAGGGGCCAAGCCCCAGCATTTT
CASSEQITGTGAKPQHF
>many|TRBD1|TRBV7-9|TRBJ2-1
TGTGCCAGCAGCCCTGTGGACAGGGGGCGTCAATCTGAGCAGTTCTTC
CASSPVDRGRQSEQFF
>many|NA|TRBV27|TRBJ2-2
TGTGCCAGCAGTTTAAACAGCGCGAACACCGGGGAGCTGTTTTTT
CASSLNSANTGELFF
>many|NA|TRBV7-2|TRBJ2-4
TGTGCCAGCAGCTTAATGCGGGCTCGGACCAAAAACATTCAGTACTTC
CASSLMRARTKNIQYF
>NA|TRBD1|TRBV4-1|TRBJ2-7
TGCGCCAGCAGCCCCTCGACAGGGAACGAGCAGTACTTC
CASSPSTGNEQYF
>many|NA|TRBV20-1|TRBJ2-5
TGCAGTGCTAGCCCACGGTTGACTAGTCGGGAGACCCAGTACTTC
CSASPRLTSRETQYF
>many|NA|TRBV28|TRBJ1-1
TGTGCCAGCAGCCCAAATCGGCTGACCTGGACTGAAGCTTTCTTT
CASSPNRLTWTEAFF
>many|TRBD1|TRBV11-2|TRBJ1-1
TGTGCCAGCAGCTTCTCCCGGGACAGGGAAGGGGACACTGAAGCTTTCTTT
CASSFSRDREGDTEAFF
>many|NA|TRBV18|TRBJ2-3
TGTGCCAGCTCACCATCCGTACTCCCTTACACAGATACGCAGTATTTT
CASSPSVLPYTDTQYF
>NA|TRBD1|TRBV10-3|TRBJ2-7
TGTGCCATCAGTGTAGGGCCACAGGGGAATCGCGAGCAGTACTTC
CAISVGPQGNREQYF
>few|TRBD1|TRBV3-1|TRBJ1-3
TGTGCCAGCAGCCAAGTCCTGGACAGGCCAGGAGACACCATATATTTT
CASSQVLDRPGDTIYF
>NA|NA|TRBV27|TRBJ1-5
TGTGCCAGACGCCCTCGGAGGCAGCCCCAGCATTTT
CARRPRRQPQHF
>NA|TRBD1|TRBV27|TRBJ1-1
TGTGCCAGCAGTTCGACAGGGTTGGTCACTGAAGCTTTCTTT
CASSSTGLVTEAFF
>few|NA|TRBV18|TRBJ1-5
TGTGCCAGCTCACCCCTTCGGGGGAATCAGCCCCAGCATTTT
CASSPLRGNQPQHF